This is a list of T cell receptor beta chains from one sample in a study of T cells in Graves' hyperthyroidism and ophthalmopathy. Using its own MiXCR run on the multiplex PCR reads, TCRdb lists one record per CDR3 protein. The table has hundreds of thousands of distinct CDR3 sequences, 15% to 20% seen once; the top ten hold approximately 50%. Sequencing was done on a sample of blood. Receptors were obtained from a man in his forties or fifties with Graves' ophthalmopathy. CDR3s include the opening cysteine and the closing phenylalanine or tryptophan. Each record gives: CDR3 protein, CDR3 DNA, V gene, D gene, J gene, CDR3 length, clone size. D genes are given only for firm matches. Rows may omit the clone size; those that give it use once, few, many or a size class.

cdr3_aa: CASSPRDRGLSPLHF; cdr3_nt: TGTGCCAGCTCACCCCGCGACAGGGGGCTTTCACCCCTCCACTTT; v_call: TRBV18; d_call: TRBD1; j_call: TRBJ1-6; cdr3_length: 15; clone_size: .
cdr3_aa: CASSVATWGLGGDTQYF; cdr3_nt: TGTGCCAGCAGCGTAGCTACTTGGGGACTAGGGGGAGATACGCAGTATTTT; v_call: TRBV9; d_call: TRBD2; j_call: TRBJ2-3; cdr3_length: 17; clone_size: .
cdr3_aa: CAWKWENYGYTF; cdr3_nt: TGTGCCTGGAAGTGGGAGAACTATGGCTACACCTTC; v_call: TRBV30; d_call: .; j_call: TRBJ1-2; cdr3_length: 12; clone_size: many
cdr3_aa: CASSYPRRNNEQFF; cdr3_nt: TGTGCCAGCAGTTACCCAAGACGCAACAATGAGCAGTTCTTC; v_call: TRBV6-2/TRBV6-3; d_call: .; j_call: TRBJ2-1; cdr3_length: 14; clone_size: few
cdr3_aa: CSAREGWGLPSDTQYF; cdr3_nt: TGCAGTGCTAGGGAAGGTTGGGGACTACCGTCAGATACGCAGTATTTT; v_call: TRBV20-1; d_call: TRBD2; j_call: TRBJ2-3; cdr3_length: 16; clone_size: many
cdr3_aa: CSAREPPPRGETQYF; cdr3_nt: TGCAGTGCTAGAGAGCCGCCCCCGAGAGGCGAGACCCAGTACTTC; v_call: TRBV20-1; d_call: .; j_call: TRBJ2-5; cdr3_length: 15; clone_size: few
cdr3_aa: CSARTTSGSYEQYF; cdr3_nt: TGCAGTGCTAGAACCACTAGCGGGAGCTACGAGCAGTACTTC; v_call: TRBV20-1; d_call: TRBD2; j_call: TRBJ2-7; cdr3_length: 14; clone_size: many
cdr3_aa: CASSGAITIGELFF; cdr3_nt: TGTGCCAGCAGCGGGGCAATAACAATCGGGGAGCTGTTTTTT; v_call: TRBV6-1; d_call: .; j_call: TRBJ2-2; cdr3_length: 14; clone_size: .
cdr3_aa: CASSPDLGGGYTF; cdr3_nt: TGTGCCAGCAGCCCTGACCTTGGTGGGGGCTACACCTTC; v_call: TRBV4-2; d_call: .; j_call: TRBJ1-2; cdr3_length: 13; clone_size: few
cdr3_aa: CASSPLWGAGTDTQYF; cdr3_nt: TGTGCCAGCAGTCCCCTCTGGGGGGCCGGCACAGATACGCAGTATTTT; v_call: TRBV12-3/TRBV12-4; d_call: .; j_call: TRBJ2-3; cdr3_length: 16; clone_size: many
cdr3_aa: CASSSTGYAQFF; cdr3_nt: TGTGCCAGCAGCTCTACAGGGTACGCGCAGTTCTTC; v_call: TRBV7-9; d_call: .; j_call: TRBJ2-1; cdr3_length: 12; clone_size: few
cdr3_aa: CSARTGTTNTGELFF; cdr3_nt: TGCAGTGCTCGCACCGGGACAACGAACACCGGGGAGCTGTTTTTT; v_call: TRBV20-1; d_call: .; j_call: TRBJ2-2; cdr3_length: 15; clone_size: .
cdr3_aa: CASSANREGEAFF; cdr3_nt: TGTGCCAGCAGCGCTAACAGGGAGGGTGAAGCTTTCTTT; v_call: TRBV2; d_call: .; j_call: TRBJ1-1; cdr3_length: 13; clone_size: many
cdr3_aa: CASSVDRTNTEAFF; cdr3_nt: TGTGCCAGCAGCGTGGACAGGACGAACACTGAAGCTTTCTTT; v_call: TRBV7-6; d_call: TRBD1; j_call: TRBJ1-1; cdr3_length: 14; clone_size: .
cdr3_aa: CASSPSTALGQFF; cdr3_nt: TGTGCCAGCAGTCCCAGTACGGCCCTGGGGCAGTTCTTC; v_call: TRBV12-3/TRBV12-4; d_call: .; j_call: TRBJ2-1; cdr3_length: 13; clone_size: few
cdr3_aa: CASSLLGMNTEAFF; cdr3_nt: TGTGCCAGCAGCCTTCTGGGCATGAACACTGAAGCTTTCTTT; v_call: TRBV28; d_call: .; j_call: TRBJ1-1; cdr3_length: 14; clone_size: many
cdr3_aa: CASSRSQGSSYEQYF; cdr3_nt: TGTGCCAGCAGTCGCTCTCAGGGGAGCTCCTACGAGCAGTACTTC; v_call: TRBV6-1; d_call: .; j_call: TRBJ2-7; cdr3_length: 15; clone_size: many
cdr3_aa: CASSAPSGRGVDTQYF; cdr3_nt: TGTGCCAGCAGTGCGCCTAGCGGGAGGGGAGTAGATACGCAGTATTTT; v_call: TRBV28; d_call: TRBD2; j_call: TRBJ2-3; cdr3_length: 16; clone_size: many
cdr3_aa: CASSGNLGNTIYF; cdr3_nt: TGTGCCAGCAGTGGAAACCTAGGAAACACCATATATTTT; v_call: TRBV28; d_call: .; j_call: TRBJ1-3; cdr3_length: 13; clone_size: few
cdr3_aa: CSANRLAGRYEQYF; cdr3_nt: TGCAGTGCAAACCGACTAGCGGGAAGGTACGAGCAGTACTTC; v_call: TRBV20-1; d_call: TRBD2; j_call: TRBJ2-7; cdr3_length: 14; clone_size: .
cdr3_aa: CSARAGTGWRGPIGGTQYF; cdr3_nt: TGCAGTGCTAGGGCAGGGACAGGGTGGCGCGGGCCTATTGGAGGAACCCAGTACTTC; v_call: TRBV20-1; d_call: TRBD1; j_call: TRBJ2-5; cdr3_length: 19; clone_size: few
cdr3_aa: CASSFSDSWAFF; cdr3_nt: TGTGCCAGCAGCTTCAGTGACTCGTGGGCTTTCTTT; v_call: TRBV7-9; d_call: .; j_call: TRBJ1-1; cdr3_length: 12; clone_size: .
cdr3_aa: CASSSAPTGTGTSTDTQYF; cdr3_nt: TGCGCCAGCAGCTCGGCTCCCACCGGGACAGGGACTAGCACAGATACGCAGTATTTT; v_call: TRBV5-1; d_call: TRBD1; j_call: TRBJ2-3; cdr3_length: 19; clone_size: .
cdr3_aa: CASSLVTGGGEQYF; cdr3_nt: TGTGCCAGCAGCTTAGTAACAGGGGGTGGCGAGCAGTACTTC; v_call: TRBV7-9; d_call: TRBD1; j_call: TRBJ2-7; cdr3_length: 14; clone_size: .
cdr3_aa: CASSPAREQYF; cdr3_nt: TGTGCCAGCAGCCCGGCGAGGGAGCAGTACTTC; v_call: TRBV14; d_call: .; j_call: TRBJ2-7; cdr3_length: 11; clone_size: .
cdr3_aa: CASSQDFSGKSSYNEQFF; cdr3_nt: TGCGCCAGCAGCCAAGATTTCAGCGGGAAGAGCTCCTACAATGAGCAGTTCTTC; v_call: TRBV4-1; d_call: TRBD2; j_call: TRBJ2-1; cdr3_length: 18; clone_size: .
cdr3_aa: CASSQVRGQGGEQYF; cdr3_nt: TGTGCCAGCAGCCAAGTCCGGGGACAGGGGGGCGAGCAGTACTTC; v_call: TRBV14; d_call: TRBD1; j_call: TRBJ2-7; cdr3_length: 15; clone_size: .
cdr3_aa: CATSDSGTSGIRNEQYF; cdr3_nt: TGTGCCACCAGTGACTCGGGGACTAGCGGGATAAGGAACGAGCAGTACTTC; v_call: TRBV24-1; d_call: TRBD2; j_call: TRBJ2-7; cdr3_length: 17; clone_size: few
cdr3_aa: CSASMLAESVPGETQYF; cdr3_nt: TGCAGTGCTAGTATGCTAGCGGAGTCGGTCCCTGGAGAGACCCAGTACTTC; v_call: TRBV20-1; d_call: TRBD2; j_call: TRBJ2-5; cdr3_length: 17; clone_size: few
cdr3_aa: CASSQFKGPREQFF; cdr3_nt: TGTGCCAGCAGCCAATTCAAGGGTCCGCGAGAGCAGTTCTTC; v_call: TRBV14; d_call: .; j_call: TRBJ2-1; cdr3_length: 14; clone_size: few
cdr3_aa: CAIMAPRGSDTQYF; cdr3_nt: TGTGCCATCATGGCTCCTAGGGGATCAGATACGCAGTATTTT; v_call: TRBV10-3; d_call: .; j_call: TRBJ2-3; cdr3_length: 14; clone_size: .
cdr3_aa: CSARDWRKANYGYTF; cdr3_nt: TGCAGTGCTAGAGATTGGCGGAAAGCTAACTATGGCTACACCTTC; v_call: TRBV20-1; d_call: .; j_call: TRBJ1-2; cdr3_length: 15; clone_size: many
cdr3_aa: CASSLSRTLYAEAFF; cdr3_nt: TGTGCCAGCAGCTTAAGTCGGACTCTTTACGCTGAAGCTTTCTTT; v_call: TRBV7-3; d_call: .; j_call: TRBJ1-1; cdr3_length: 15; clone_size: .
cdr3_aa: CAWGAGANVLTF; cdr3_nt: TGTGCCTGGGGAGCCGGGGCCAACGTCCTGACTTTC; v_call: TRBV30; d_call: .; j_call: TRBJ2-6; cdr3_length: 12; clone_size: few
cdr3_aa: CASSLTGHNTGELFF; cdr3_nt: TGTGCCAGCAGTCTGACAGGCCACAACACCGGGGAGCTGTTTTTT; v_call: TRBV28; d_call: .; j_call: TRBJ2-2; cdr3_length: 15; clone_size: few
cdr3_aa: CASISTGGGYEQYF; cdr3_nt: TGTGCCAGCATATCAACAGGGGGCGGGTACGAGCAGTACTTC; v_call: TRBV28; d_call: TRBD1; j_call: TRBJ2-7; cdr3_length: 14; clone_size: many
cdr3_aa: CASNEGNTIYF; cdr3_nt: TGCGCCAGCAATGAGGGAAACACCATATATTTT; v_call: TRBV10-2; d_call: .; j_call: TRBJ1-3; cdr3_length: 11; clone_size: few
cdr3_aa: CASGGDNEQFF; cdr3_nt: TGTGCCAGCGGCGGCGACAATGAGCAGTTCTTC; v_call: TRBV2; d_call: .; j_call: TRBJ2-1; cdr3_length: 11; clone_size: many
cdr3_aa: CASSAGPASSDQYF; cdr3_nt: TGTGCCAGCAGCGCGGGACCCGCCTCAAGCGACCAGTACTTC; v_call: TRBV9; d_call: .; j_call: TRBJ2-5; cdr3_length: 14; clone_size: .
cdr3_aa: CASSFQGSYEQYF; cdr3_nt: TGTGCCAGCAGTTTTCAGGGGTCCTACGAGCAGTACTTC; v_call: TRBV27; d_call: .; j_call: TRBJ2-7; cdr3_length: 13; clone_size: few
cdr3_aa: CASSFLGRDGELFF; cdr3_nt: TGTGCCAGCAGTTTTTTGGGGAGGGACGGGGAGCTGTTTTTT; v_call: TRBV28; d_call: TRBD2; j_call: TRBJ2-2; cdr3_length: 14; clone_size: few
cdr3_aa: CASSQGGRTEAFF; cdr3_nt: TGTGCCAGCAGCCAAGGAGGTCGCACTGAAGCTTTCTTT; v_call: TRBV3-1; d_call: .; j_call: TRBJ1-1; cdr3_length: 13; clone_size: many
cdr3_aa: CASSDLRGNPTGELFF; cdr3_nt: TGTGCCAGCAGTGATCTGCGGGGGAATCCCACCGGGGAGCTGTTTTTT; v_call: TRBV6-1; d_call: TRBD2; j_call: TRBJ2-2; cdr3_length: 16; clone_size: few
cdr3_aa: CSARGPAGQGNSGANVLTF; cdr3_nt: TGCAGTGCTAGGGGGCCAGCGGGACAGGGCAACTCTGGGGCCAACGTCCTGACTTTC; v_call: TRBV20-1; d_call: TRBD1; j_call: TRBJ2-6; cdr3_length: 19; clone_size: .
cdr3_aa: CASSSPGEIGTEAFF; cdr3_nt: TGTGCCAGCAGCTCCCCGGGAGAAATAGGGACTGAAGCTTTCTTT; v_call: TRBV11-2; d_call: .; j_call: TRBJ1-1; cdr3_length: 15; clone_size: .
cdr3_aa: CASSKERGYTF; cdr3_nt: TGTGCCAGTAGTAAAGAAAGAGGCTACACCTTC; v_call: TRBV19; d_call: .; j_call: TRBJ1-2; cdr3_length: 11; clone_size: .
cdr3_aa: CASSLERGGETQYF; cdr3_nt: TGTGCCAGCAGCTTAGAGAGGGGGGGGGAGACCCAGTACTTC; v_call: TRBV7-2; d_call: .; j_call: TRBJ2-5; cdr3_length: 14; clone_size: .
cdr3_aa: CASTRQGGGEQYF; cdr3_nt: TGTGCCAGCACCCGACAGGGAGGTGGCGAGCAGTACTTC; v_call: TRBV4-2; d_call: .; j_call: TRBJ2-7; cdr3_length: 13; clone_size: .
cdr3_aa: CASSVEEGIGYGYTF; cdr3_nt: TGTGCCAGCAGCGTAGAAGAGGGGATCGGCTATGGCTACACCTTC; v_call: TRBV9; d_call: .; j_call: TRBJ1-2; cdr3_length: 15; clone_size: .